A selection of T cell receptor beta chains follows, all from one sample in a study of blood T cell repertoires in COVID-19. Generated by immunoSEQ multiplex PCR, the TCRdb table keeps only in-frame clones and is missing some. Of 130,000 to 150,000 clones in the sample, about nine tenths were seen once. Specimen: peripheral blood. The source is a human donor in a cohort sampled during active COVID-19. The CDR3 runs from the conserved cysteine through the conserved F or W. A D gene is named only where the DNA matches it firmly.

CDR3aa,d_gene,j_gene,v_gene
CASSSASTVAKNIQYF,.,TRBJ2-4,TRBV6-5
CASSTPGGGYGYTF,.,TRBJ1-2,TRBV19
CASSRDSFNEKLFF,TRBD1,TRBJ1-4,TRBV5-4
CASSLGATGPEKLFF,TRBD1,TRBJ1-4,TRBV7-9
CAWSPGGNQPQHF,.,TRBJ1-5,TRBV30
CASSLRQTSGVDETQYF,TRBD2,TRBJ2-5,TRBV5-1
CSVAVTGNAETQYF,TRBD1,TRBJ2-5,TRBV29-1
CAISGSGGAKDTQYF,TRBD2,TRBJ2-3,TRBV10-3
CASSRYQTTNEKLFF,.,TRBJ1-4,TRBV5-7
CASSQDPGGLADITLNEQFF,TRBD2,TRBJ2-1,TRBV4-3
CASTEPTGGGNTIYF,TRBD1,TRBJ1-3,TRBV7-9
CASSGEAGGITYEQYF,TRBD2,TRBJ2-7,TRBV6-2/TRBV6-3
CASSLGLISYGYTF,.,TRBJ1-2,TRBV28
CASSEAQGWDTQYF,.,TRBJ2-3,TRBV6-1
CASSESGGAGELFF,TRBD2,TRBJ2-2,TRBV10-2
CASSRDRENEQFF,TRBD1,TRBJ2-1,TRBV19
CASRGPGQGASYEQYF,TRBD1,TRBJ2-7,TRBV2